Below are 28 T cell receptor beta chains sequenced from a single sample in a study of T cells after yellow fever vaccination. TCRdb re-called the 5' RACE reads through MiXCR, storing one row per CDR3 protein. The sample lists 250,000 to 300,000 distinct CDR3 sequences; around 9.3% were seen once. The sample consisted of CD4+ T cells sorted from PBMCs, taken 5 days after the yellow fever booster vaccination. These receptors all stem from a man between 18 and 35 years old who received the YFV17D yellow fever vaccine.

This clonotype was observed a handful of times. J is TRBJ1-3 and V is TRBV7-3, with unresolved D. Germline V lookup: CDR1 SGHTA, CDR2 FQGTGA. The CDR3 totals 13 residues. With 2 bases removed from V and 8 bases from J, the gap between germline ends came to 10 bases. CDR3 protein: CASSLVDGDTIYF. CDR3 DNA: TGTGCCAGCAGCTTAGTAGACGGGGACACCATATATTTT.

This clonotype was detected only a few times. The germline gene is not matched at one end of the junction; a read error may be the cause. This chain links TRBV9 with TRBJ1-2; D is perhaps TRBD1 (5 bases). CDR1 and CDR2 from the germline V gene are SGDLS and YYNGEE. The CDR3 has 14 residues. In DNA, the CDR3 is TGTGCCAGCACCGTAGGGGCGGAGAACTATGGCTACACCTTC. Its protein product is CASTVGAENYGYTF. Full variable domain (rest looked up from reference TRBV9 and TRBJ1-2): DSGVTQTPKHLITATGQRVTLRCSPRSGDLSVYWYQQSLDQGLQFLIQYYNGEERAKGNILERFSAQQFPDLHSELNLSSLELGDSALYFCASTVGAENYGYTFGSGTRLTVV.

The rearrangement joins TRBV5-1 to TRBJ2-2; 7 bases are shared with TRBD1. The CDR3 has 16 residues. CDR1 and CDR2 (germline): SGHRS, YFSETQ. V shed 1 base, J shed 0 bases, and the junction held 3 bases outside the gene matches. CDR3 sequence: CASSLQGQTNTGELFF. CDR3 DNA: TGCGCCAGCAGCTTGCAGGGACAGACGAACACCGGGGAGCTGTTTTTT.

This CDR3 reads CASSLLAGDLSPLHF. CDR3 coding DNA: TGTGCCAGCAGCCTCCTAGCGGGGGATCTTTCACCCCTCCACTTT. This chain links TRBV3-1 with TRBJ1-6; D might be TRBD1 (5 bases). Trimming left V 4 bases short and J 9 bases short, with 16 bases between. Germline CDR1 is LGHDT and CDR2 is YNNKEL (reference sequence). This CDR3 contains 15 residues.

This clonotype was observed a few times. The rearrangement uses TRBV20-1 and TRBJ1-1; D is undetermined. Trimming stripped 3 bases from V and 3 bases from J, with 11 bases between. The CDR3 is 13 amino acids. Germline lookup yields CDR1 DFQATT and CDR2 SNEGSKA (reference sequence). CDR3: CSASAFEDTEAFF. Written as DNA, the CDR3 is TGCAGTGCTAGCGCCTTCGAGGACACTGAAGCTTTCTTT.

This clonotype appeared a few times. The CDR3 DNA sequence: TGTGCCAGCACCGGGCTGGGTAGTCGCGAAGCTTTCTTT. This gives the protein CASTGLGSREAFF. The chain links TRBV7-6 to TRBJ1-1, with unresolved D. Germline loops: CDR1 SGHVS, CDR2 FNYEAQ. This CDR3 has 13 amino acids. V was clipped by 7 bases and J by 8 bases, with 17 bases between them. The variable domain in full, with the rest retrieved from reference TRBV7-6 and TRBJ1-1, is GAGVSQSPRYKVTKRGQDVALRCDPISGHVSLYWYRQALGQGPEFLTYFNYEAQQDKSGLPNDRFSAERPEGSISTLTIQRTEQRDSAMYRCASTGLGSREAFFGQGTRLTVV.

This clonotype occurred many times. The rearrangement joins TRBV12-3 or TRBV12-4 to TRBJ2-4, with D perhaps TRBD1 (5 bases). This CDR3 is built from 15 residues. The ends were cut back, 0 bases at V and 1 base at J, with 7 bases in the middle. The CDR3 spells CASSLAGDAKNIQYF. In DNA form, the CDR3 reads TGTGCCAGCAGTTTAGCAGGGGATGCCAAAAACATTCAGTACTTC.

The chain combines TRBV28 with TRBJ2-3, with D perhaps matching TRBD1 (5 bases). CDR1 is MDHEN, CDR2 SYDVKM, per germline. Trimming cost V 11 bases and J 2 bases, with 17 bases left between them. The CDR3 is 14 residues long. CDR3 bases: TGTGCCGGTTCAAGGGGCTCATACACAGATACGCAGTATTTT. Residues: CAGSRGSYTDTQYF.

This clonotype was picked up many times. The CDR3 DNA reads TGTGCCAGCAGTTTATTCGGCGGGAACACCGGGGAGCTGTTTTTT. Protein: CASSLFGGNTGELFF. V gene TRBV12-3 or TRBV12-4 combines with J gene TRBJ2-2; D gene uncertain. The CDR3 covers 15 residues. Trimming left V 2 bases short and J 1 base short, with 8 bases between.

This clonotype turned up a few times. V gene TRBV19 combines with J gene TRBJ2-5; 8 bases agree with TRBD1. This CDR3 is built from 15 residues. Trimming cost V 3 bases and J 5 bases; bases outside gene matches: 8. Germline values: CDR1 LNHDA, CDR2 SQIVND (reference sequence). The CDR3 region is CASSIGPGGAETQYF. CDR3 nucleotides: TGTGCCAGTAGTATCGGCCCAGGGGGCGCGGAGACCCAGTACTTC.

This sequence joins TRBV7-7 and TRBJ2-1; 8 nucleotides agree with TRBD2. Losses at the gene ends were 6 bases for V and 5 bases for J; bases not matched to a gene: 9. Looked up from germline, CDR1 is SSHAT and CDR2 is FNYEAQ (reference sequence). This CDR3 has 15 residues. DNA of the CDR3: TGTGCCAGCAGTTTGGGGCGGGGGGCCCACAATGAGCAGTTCTTC. Translated: CASSLGRGAHNEQFF.

There are a few counts of this clonotype. The chain combines TRBV12-3 or TRBV12-4 with TRBJ2-2; 11 bases are shared with TRBD1. The J segment lost 4 bases and the V segment lost 6 bases, leaving 7 bases of the junction unmatched. CDR3 size: 16 residues. This CDR3 is CASRGTGTGGTGELFF. DNA for the CDR3: TGTGCCAGCAGGGGGACCGGGACAGGGGGCACCGGGGAGCTGTTTTTT.

The chain links TRBV20-1 to TRBJ2-1, with D possibly matching TRBD1 (6 bases). The CDR3 loop spans 12 amino acids. Per the germline V gene, CDR1 is DFQATT and CDR2 is SNEGSKA (reference sequence). V lost 5 bases and J lost 7, with 12 bases in between. CDR3 sequence: CSAAGQTNEQFF. CDR3 sequence (DNA): TGCAGTGCTGCCGGACAGACAAATGAGCAGTTCTTC.

The chain recombines TRBV5-1 with TRBJ1-1; 9 nucleotides agree with TRBD1. The CDR3 runs to 16 residues. Trimming removed 4 bases from V and 4 bases from J; junction bases left unmatched: 11. CDR1 is SGHRS and CDR2 is YFSETQ in the germline V gene. CDR3 residues: CASSPGTGIGGTEAFF. Here the CDR3 DNA reads TGCGCCAGCAGCCCCGGGACAGGGATCGGTGGCACTGAAGCTTTCTTT.

This clonotype was seen ten or more times. This sequence joins TRBV27 and TRBJ2-3; no clear D gene. Trimming left V 7 bases short and J 6 bases short, with 11 bases between. The CDR3 spans 12 residues. CDR1 and CDR2 (germline): MNHEY, SMNVEV (reference sequence). The CDR3 DNA reads TGTGCCAGCACTACTCGTTCGGATACGCAGTATTTT. Amino acids: CASTTRSDTQYF.

This clonotype was counted ten times or more. The V gene is TRBV28, the J gene TRBJ1-1; the D gene is possibly TRBD1 (6 bases). Deletions cut 6 bases from V and 0 bases from J, with 11 bases between. This CDR3 has 14 residues. The germline V gene has CDR1 MDHEN and CDR2 SYDVKM. In DNA form, the CDR3 reads TGTGCCAGCAGCTGGGACACCATGAACACTGAAGCTTTCTTT. The encoded protein is CASSWDTMNTEAFF.

This chain's CDR3 is CASSFGQKNIQYF. In DNA form, the CDR3 reads TGCGCCAGCAGCTTCGGACAAAAAAACATTCAGTACTTC. The chain recombines TRBV5-1 with TRBJ2-4, with D possibly TRBD1 on 5 matching bases. Germline V gene data show CDR1 as SGHRS and CDR2 as YFSETQ. With 2 bases removed from V and 4 bases from J, the gap between germline ends came to 7 bases. The CDR3 covers 13 residues.

This clonotype was seen a handful of times. This chain connects TRBV10-3 to TRBJ2-7; D call uncertain. Germline CDR1 and CDR2: ENHRY and SYGVKD. Trimming left V 4 bases short and J 2 bases short, with 9 bases between. The CDR3 is 13 residues long. Here the CDR3 reads CAISGGDTYEQYF. CDR3 bases: TGTGCCATCAGTGGTGGTGACACCTACGAGCAGTACTTC.

Many counts were recorded for this clonotype. The CDR3 DNA is TGTGCCACCAGCAGAGACAGGCTAACTGAAGCTTTCTTT. This sequence encodes CATSRDRLTEAFF. The genes are TRBV15 and TRBJ1-1; D is undetermined. This CDR3 has 13 residues. CDR1 and CDR2 (germline): LNHNV, YYDKDF (reference sequence). V lost 0 bases and J 5 bases, leaving 7 bases between the germline ends.

This clonotype was counted a few times. The V gene is TRBV6-5, the J gene TRBJ1-4, with D tentatively TRBD1 (5 bases). CDR1 and CDR2 from the germline V gene are MNHEY and SVGAGI. V was pared by 5 bases and J by 1 base, with 14 bases between. The CDR3 totals 16 residues. Written as DNA, the CDR3 is TGTGCCAGCAGTACTCGGGACGGCAAAACTAATGAAAAACTGTTTTTT. Translating it yields CASSTRDGKTNEKLFF.

The V and J genes are TRBV19 and TRBJ2-5; 7 bases are a match to TRBD1. This CDR3 region has 14 residues. V shed 5 bases, J shed 6 bases, and the junction held 9 bases outside the gene matches. The germline V gene encodes CDR1 LNHDA and CDR2 SQIVND (reference sequence). The CDR3 sequence: CASSGSDRVKTQYF. In DNA form, the CDR3 reads TGTGCCAGTAGTGGATCAGACAGGGTAAAGACCCAGTACTTC.

The V and J genes are TRBV4-3 and TRBJ1-1, with D possibly being TRBD1 (5 bases). CDR3 size: 15 residues. V lost 3 bases and J 0 bases, leaving 11 bases between the germline ends. Germline assignment: CDR1 LGHNA and CDR2 YSLEER. The CDR3 nucleotides are TGCGCCAGCAGCCAGGGGGTCGGGATGAACACTGAAGCTTTCTTT. Amino acid sequence: CASSQGVGMNTEAFF.

This chain uses TRBV7-2 with TRBJ1-2; 8 nucleotides line up with TRBD1. The V segment lost 5 bases and the J segment 8 bases; nucleotides outside the gene matches: 7. The CDR3 is made up of 13 amino acids. CDR1 and CDR2 (germline): SGHTA, FQGNSA. Here the CDR3 DNA reads TGTGCCAGCAGCGCACGACAGGGGTTGGGCTACACCTTC. Its protein is CASSARQGLGYTF.

In its sample, this clonotype was seen many times. V usage is TRBV12-3 or TRBV12-4 and J usage is TRBJ2-5; 10 bases are shared with TRBD2. The trim removed 3 bases at V and 5 bases at J, leaving 6 bases unmatched. This CDR3 has 15 residues. The chain's CDR3 is CASSFSSGGAETQYF. Written as DNA, the CDR3 is TGTGCCAGCAGTTTCTCTAGCGGGGGTGCGGAGACCCAGTACTTC.

This clonotype turned up a few times. The chain uses TRBV4-2 and TRBJ1-3; D is undetermined. CDR1 is LGHNA, CDR2 YNFKEQ, per germline. The CDR3 consists of 15 residues. The V end was cut by 5 bases, the J end by 0 bases, with 11 bases between. The CDR3 here is CASSETASSGNTIYF. CDR3 DNA sequence: TGTGCCAGCAGCGAGACGGCCAGCTCTGGAAACACCATATATTTT.

The chain carries TRBV7-2 and TRBJ2-7; 9 bases match TRBD1. V trimming: 3 bases; J trimming: 8 bases; junction bases outside the gene matches: 11. The CDR3 length is 15 residues. Germline V gene sequence: CDR1 SGHTA, CDR2 FQGNSA. CDR3 sequence (DNA): TGTGCCAGCAGCTTCGCCGGGACAGGGAGCGATCAGCAGTACTTC. Protein: CASSFAGTGSDQQYF.

This clonotype was seen a handful of times. The gene calls are TRBV10-2 and TRBJ2-5; 7 positions agree with TRBD1. The CDR3 loop spans 13 amino acids. Germline trimming cut 7 bases from V and 3 bases from J; bases unmatched to any gene: 5. The V gene's germline CDR1 is WSHSY and CDR2 SAAADI. DNA for the CDR3: TGCGCCAGCACGATCGACAGGGAAGAGACCCAGTACTTC. Protein product: CASTIDREETQYF.

This clonotype was observed many times. The rearrangement uses TRBV10-3 and TRBJ1-1; D gene unclear. Between the trimmed V and J ends, which lost 2 bases and 7 bases, there was a span of 8 bases. Germline values: CDR1 ENHRY, CDR2 SYGVKD. The CDR3 is 12 amino acids. CDR3 sequence: CAISESTVEAFF. CDR3 DNA: TGTGCCATCAGTGAGAGTACAGTTGAAGCTTTCTTT.